This entry concerns a single T cell receptor beta chain. TCRdb re-called the RT-PCR reads with MiXCR, one entry per CDR3 protein. The table includes about 960,000 distinct CDR3 sequences, approximately 18% detected once. This specimen comes from a study of patients and donors after allogeneic stem cell transplantation. The V gene's germline CDR1 is MNHEY and CDR2 SVGEGT. The CDR3 contains 17 residues. V lost 1 base and J lost 4; bases outside the gene matches: 5. Sample: blood, either unsorted or a sorted T cell fraction (not recorded which). This TCR came from a human donor who was either an allogeneic HSCT recipient or a stem cell or donor lymphocyte infusion donor (not recorded which). It is not recorded whose cells these are; they may come from a transplant donor. V is TRBV6-2 or TRBV6-3 and J is TRBJ2-2, with 11 bases that match TRBD1. As DNA, the CDR3 is TGTGCCAGCAGTTACTATTCTGGACAGGGGGCCACCGGGGAGCTGTTTTTT. It is translated as CASSYYSGQGATGELFF.